The 25 T cell receptor beta chains reported below all come from one sample, sequenced in a study of blood T cell repertoires in COVID-19. Produced via immunoSEQ multiplex PCR; TCRdb's table is partial and in-frame only. The data show some 75,000 clones, with around 80% seen just once and 10% to 15% held by the top ten. The sample comprised peripheral blood. These receptor sequences come from a man in his fifties with COVID-19, enrolled during active disease.

This clone was counted between two and nine times. This chain joins TRBV28 and TRBJ1-2; D unresolved. V was trimmed by 6 bases and J by 8 bases, leaving 19 bases between them. The CDR3 loop spans 14 amino acids. The germline CDR1 and CDR2 sequences are MDHEN and SYDVKM. The CDR3, as DNA: TGTGCCAGCAGGCCCTCGGGGAGGGCGACAGGCTACACCTTC. Protein product: CASRPSGRATGYTF.

This clone was found a few times. V usage is TRBV24-1 and J usage is TRBJ2-1; 9 bases fit TRBD1. The CDR3 spans 16 residues. The junction had 9 bases not matched to a gene; V was cut back by 5 bases and J by 5 bases. The V gene's germline CDR1 is KGHDR and CDR2 SFDVKD. The CDR3 bases are TGTGCCACCAGTGTTCCCGGACAGGGGAAACACAATGAGCAGTTCTTC. Protein product: CATSVPGQGKHNEQFF.

The chain combines TRBV21-1 with TRBJ2-7; the DNA was not used to check the table's D call, TRBD1. TRBV21-1 is designated a pseudogene. The CDR3 extends over 17 amino acids. The CDR3 DNA reads TGTGCCAGCAGCTTCATAGGGGGCTCAGGACAAACCTACGAGCAGTACTTC. It yields the protein CASSFIGGSGQTYEQYF.

The V and J genes are TRBV12-3 or TRBV12-4 and TRBJ2-3; the D is unclear. Trimming took off 4 bases at V and 9 bases at J, with 8 bases between the two ends. The CDR3 contains 11 residues. Here the CDR3 reads CASSSARTQYF. In DNA, the CDR3 is TGTGCCAGCAGTTCAGCCAGGACGCAGTATTTT.

This rearrangement joins TRBV28 to TRBJ2-1; maybe TRBD2 (5 bases). The V and J ends lost 3 bases and 0 bases respectively, with 9 bases between them. This CDR3 comprises 15 residues. Germline V gene lookup returns CDR1 MDHEN and CDR2 SYDVKM. The CDR3 spells CASSFGSLSYNEQFF. CDR3 DNA sequence: TGTGCCAGCAGTTTTGGGAGCCTCTCCTACAATGAGCAGTTCTTC.

This chain joins TRBV7-3 and TRBJ2-2; no clear D gene. The CDR3 length is 13 residues. The germline V and J ends were trimmed by 4 bases and 0 bases, with 3 bases remaining between them. Germline CDR1 is SGHTA and CDR2 is FQGTGA. CDR3 region: CASSSTNTGELFF. The CDR3 nucleotides read TGTGCCAGCAGCTCCACGAACACCGGGGAGCTGTTTTTT. The variable domain in full, completed from reference TRBV7-3 and TRBJ2-2, reads GAGVSQTPSNKVTEKGKYVELRCDPISGHTALYWYRQSLGQGPEFLIYFQGTGAADDSGLPNDRFFAVRPEGSVSTLKIQRTERGDSAVYLCASSSTNTGELFFGEGSRLTVL.

The rearrangement uses TRBV2 and TRBJ2-2; 10 bases align to TRBD1. J lost 4 bases, V lost 4 bases, and 6 bases had no gene match. The CDR3 is made up of 16 amino acids. Looked up from germline, CDR1 is SNHLY and CDR2 is FYNNEI. CDR3 amino acids: CASSAMGQGRTGELFF. The CDR3 bases are TGTGCCAGCAGTGCAATGGGACAGGGGCGCACCGGGGAGCTGTTTTTT.

The chain employs TRBV19 and TRBJ2-3, with 8 bases matching TRBD2. Germline loops: CDR1 LNHDA, CDR2 SQIVND (reference sequence). After removal of 3 bases from V and 5 bases from J, the junction contained 4 bases not matched to a gene. The CDR3 is made up of 14 amino acids. The CDR3 DNA reads TGTGCCAGTAGTATCAGCGGGAGACAAGATACGCAGTATTTT. This gives the protein CASSISGRQDTQYF.

This clone was seen a handful of times. The V gene is TRBV14, the J gene TRBJ2-3, with 11 bases identical to TRBD2. Germline V gene sequence: CDR1 SGHDN, CDR2 FVKESK. The CDR3 totals 16 residues. J was trimmed by 4 bases and V by 5 bases; bases with no gene match: 8. In DNA form, the CDR3 reads TGTGCCAGCAGCTCCGGACTAGCGGGTTGGGCAGATACGCAGTATTTT. Protein sequence: CASSSGLAGWADTQYF.

The chain has TRBV27 and TRBJ2-7; D possibly corresponds to TRBD2 (5 bases). V was pared by 2 bases and J by 5 bases, with 19 bases between. The CDR3 length is 16 residues. Germline V gene sequence: CDR1 MNHEY, CDR2 SMNVEV (reference sequence). The CDR3 DNA reads as TGTGCCAGCAGTTTAACATGGGCCATTGGAGGCGACGAGCAGTACTTC. Translating gives CASSLTWAIGGDEQYF.

This clone was detected once. This chain joins TRBV12-5 and TRBJ2-1; D remains ambiguous. The V and J ends lost 6 bases and 9 bases respectively, with 9 bases between them. The CDR3 runs 11 residues. Germline loops: CDR1 LGHNT, CDR2 FRNRAP. The CDR3 reads CASGLGVEQFF. For the CDR3, the DNA is TGTGCTAGTGGCCTAGGTGTTGAGCAGTTCTTC.

The chain joins TRBV4-1 to TRBJ2-7; D may be TRBD2 (6 bases). Germline V CDR1 and CDR2: MGHRA, YSYEKL. V lost 1 base and J 0 bases, leaving 16 bases between the germline ends. The length of the CDR3 is 17 residues. Here the CDR3 DNA reads TGCGCCAGCAGCCAAGCCAGGGACTCCCAAAGCTCCTACGAGCAGTACTTC. This sequence encodes CASSQARDSQSSYEQYF.

This clone was seen just once. The genes are TRBV14 and TRBJ2-2, with D perhaps TRBD2 (6 bases). Per germline, CDR1 SGHDN and CDR2 FVKESK. V dropped 1 base and J dropped 4 bases, with 13 bases sitting between them. CDR3 length: 16 amino acids. CDR3 bases: TGTGCCAGCAGCCAAGTTGGGGGGATAGGCACCGGGGAGCTGTTTTTT. Encoded protein: CASSQVGGIGTGELFF.

The table lists this clone with a count of one. The chain recombines TRBV5-4 with TRBJ1-1; perhaps TRBD1 as D (5 bases). The CDR3 spans 13 residues. Germline V gene sequence: CDR1 SGHNT, CDR2 YYREEE (reference sequence). V was cut by 5 bases and J by 6 bases, with 14 bases left in between. The CDR3 loop reads CASRLVGDSEAFF. In nucleotides, the CDR3 is TGTGCCAGCAGGCTGGTGGGGGACTCTGAAGCTTTCTTT.

The CDR3 bases are TGTGCCAGCAGCGCTTTGGCGGGGGGCACAGATACGCAGTATTTT. Its translation is CASSALAGGTDTQYF. This chain links TRBV7-3 with TRBJ2-3; TRBD2 agrees at 7 bases. J gave up 1 base and V 5 bases, and 6 bases lay outside the gene matches. The CDR3 is 15 amino acids. Germline V gene lookup returns CDR1 SGHTA and CDR2 FQGTGA. Drawing the rest from reference TRBV7-3 and TRBJ2-3, the complete variable domain is GAGVSQTPSNKVTEKGKYVELRCDPISGHTALYWYRQSLGQGPEFLIYFQGTGAADDSGLPNDRFFAVRPEGSVSTLKIQRTERGDSAVYLCASSALAGGTDTQYFGPGTRLTVL.

The rearrangement uses TRBV11-2 and TRBJ1-6, with 7 positions matching TRBD1. The CDR3 is 15 residues long. The germline CDR1 and CDR2 sequences are SGHAT and FQNNGV. The junction had 5 bases not matched to a gene; V was cut back by 5 bases and J by 4 bases. Here the CDR3 DNA reads TGTGCCAGCAGCCTAAGACAGGGATATAATTCACCCCTCCACTTT. Protein: CASSLRQGYNSPLHF.

This chain uses TRBV29-1 with TRBJ2-5; TRBD1 matches 11 bases. Losses at the gene ends were 8 bases for V and 13 bases for J; bases not matched to a gene: 15. This CDR3 has 13 residues. Germline CDR1 SQVTM, CDR2 ANQGSEA. DNA for the CDR3: TGCAGCACAGGGAGGACAGGGGGCTTTCAGGGGTACTTC. It specifies CSTGRTGGFQGYF.

The rearrangement links TRBV5-1 to TRBJ2-3; 13 bases align to TRBD2. The J segment lost 0 bases and the V segment lost 4 bases, leaving 8 bases of the junction unmatched. Germline V CDR1 and CDR2: SGHRS, YFSETQ. The CDR3 extends over 18 amino acids. Written as DNA, the CDR3 is TGCGCCAGCAGCCCAGGACTAGCGGGAGTGTCTAGCACAGATACGCAGTATTTT. It translates to CASSPGLAGVSSTDTQYF.

This chain links TRBV18 with TRBJ1-2; D may be TRBD1 (6 bases). The V end lost 2 bases, the J end lost 2 bases, and 12 bases lay between the germline ends. CDR1 is KGHSH, CDR2 LQKENI, per germline. The CDR3 loop spans 15 amino acids. In DNA, the CDR3 is TGTGCCAGCTCACCAAAAAGACAGGAGAACTATGGCTACACCTTC. Amino acids: CASSPKRQENYGYTF.

The chain is built from TRBV5-4 and TRBJ1-5; no clear D gene. V was clipped by 1 base and J by 4 bases, with 9 bases between them. The CDR3 runs 14 residues. Germline V gives CDR1 SGHNT, CDR2 YYREEE (reference sequence). DNA of the CDR3: TGTGCCAGCAGCTTGAGGCCGGGGAATCAGCCCCAGCATTTT. Its translation is CASSLRPGNQPQHF. The full variable domain, rest sourced from reference TRBV5-4 and TRBJ1-5, is ETGVTQSPTHLIKTRGQQVTLRCSSQSGHNTVSWYQQALGQGPQFIFQYYREEENGRGNFPPRFSGLQFPNYSSELNVNALELDDSALYLCASSLRPGNQPQHFGDGTRLSIL.

The rearrangement uses TRBV7-8 and TRBJ2-7, with a possible D match to TRBD2 (6 bases). This CDR3 spans 14 amino acids. Germline V CDR1 and CDR2: SGHVS, FQNEAQ. The V and J ends lost 1 base and 5 bases respectively, with 12 bases between them. The CDR3 nucleotides are TGTGCCAGCAGCTTAGGGGACCCTAGCGACGAGCAGTACTTC. Protein product: CASSLGDPSDEQYF.

The rearrangement links TRBV5-1 to TRBJ1-2; 8 nucleotides agree with TRBD1. The trim removed 0 bases at V and 3 bases at J, leaving 7 bases unmatched. The CDR3 is made up of 16 amino acids. CDR1 and CDR2 from the germline V gene are SGHRS and YFSETQ. The CDR3 loop reads CASSLAWQGADYGYTF. The CDR3 region has the DNA TGCGCCAGCAGCTTGGCCTGGCAGGGGGCGGACTATGGCTACACCTTC.

The chain recombines TRBV6-5 with TRBJ1-6; no firm D call. In germline, CDR1 is MNHEY, CDR2 SVGAGI. The CDR3 is 12 residues long. V was pared by 6 bases and J by 8 bases, with 8 bases between. DNA for the CDR3: TGTGCCAGCAGCTTCCGGGATTCACCCCTCCACTTT. The encoded protein is CASSFRDSPLHF.

V and J are TRBV29-1 and TRBJ1-1; D remains unclear. Germline-derived CDR1 and CDR2 are SQVTM and ANQGSEA. This CDR3 comprises 14 residues. V lost 4 bases, J lost 0 bases, and 12 bases lay in between. The CDR3 reads CSVVQRNMNTEAFF. The CDR3 DNA sequence: TGCAGCGTTGTTCAGAGGAACATGAACACTGAAGCTTTCTTT.

The chain has TRBV18 and TRBJ1-5; TRBD1 matches at 7 bases. Losses at the gene ends were 6 bases for V and 3 bases for J; bases not matched to a gene: 5. The length of the CDR3 is 14 residues. CDR1 and CDR2 (germline): KGHSH, LQKENI. The DNA for the CDR3 is TGTGCCAGCTCCCATGACAGGGCCAATCAGCCCCAGCATTTT. This encodes CASSHDRANQPQHF.